The 27 T cell receptor beta chains reported below all come from one sample, sequenced in a study of blood T cell repertoires in COVID-19. Method: immunoSEQ multiplex PCR; TCRdb's copy keeps in-frame clones and lacks some. The table shows around 350,000 clones, with roughly 86% occurring only once. The specimen sequenced was peripheral blood. The origin of the receptors is a human donor in a cohort sampled during active COVID-19.

J is TRBJ1-5 and V is TRBV6-2 or TRBV6-3; 7 nucleotides match TRBD1. The CDR3 length is 16 residues. CDR1 and CDR2 (germline): MNHEY, SVGEGT. V trimming: 3 bases; J trimming: 5 bases; junction bases outside the gene matches: 10. This CDR3 reads CASSYSLDRVDQPQHF. The CDR3 region has the DNA TGTGCCAGCAGTTATTCACTAGACAGGGTCGATCAGCCCCAGCATTTT.

The J gene is TRBJ2-1, the V gene TRBV11-2; TRBD2 is a possible D gene (6 bases). Trimming removed 5 bases at V and 3 bases at J, with 14 bases between. CDR3 length: 15 amino acids. Germline CDR1 SGHAT, CDR2 FQNNGV. The CDR3 DNA reads TGTGCCAGCAGCCCCACCGGGACTGGCTACAATGAGCAGTTCTTC. Its translation is CASSPTGTGYNEQFF.

Here the CDR3 reads CASSLAGENSPLHF. CDR3 sequence (DNA): TGTGCCAGCAGCTTAGCCGGGGAGAATTCACCCCTCCACTTT. This sequence joins TRBV11-2 and TRBJ1-6; D ambiguous. The germline V gene encodes CDR1 SGHAT and CDR2 FQNNGV. This CDR3 is built from 14 residues. V was trimmed by 1 base and J by 7 bases, leaving 8 bases between them.

The chain recombines TRBV6-6 with TRBJ1-6, with D perhaps matching TRBD1 (5 bases). The germline V gene has CDR1 MNHNY and CDR2 SVGAGI (reference sequence). The CDR3 loop spans 18 amino acids. Trimming took 5 bases from V and 0 from J, leaving 17 bases between them. The CDR3 reads CASSLLGLPSSYNSPLHF. As DNA, the CDR3 is TGTGCCAGCAGTCTCCTGGGACTCCCGAGCTCCTATAATTCACCCCTCCACTTT.

V usage is TRBV28 and J usage is TRBJ2-1, with TRBD1 matching 9 bases. The V gene's germline CDR1 is MDHEN and CDR2 SYDVKM. Trimming at V came to 4 bases and at J to 7 bases, leaving 11 bases not matched to a gene. The CDR3 contains 16 residues. CDR3 region: CASSSPGQGRGNEQFF. The CDR3 DNA follows: TGTGCCAGCAGTTCCCCGGGACAGGGTAGGGGGAATGAGCAGTTCTTC.

In this sample, this clone turned up once. The chain couples TRBV7-2 to TRBJ2-4, with D unresolved. Looked up from germline, CDR1 is SGHTA and CDR2 is FQGNSA. Trimming pared 1 base from V and 10 bases from J, leaving 11 bases between. The CDR3 has 13 amino acids. CDR3 DNA sequence: TGTGCCAGCAGCTTAGATCTAGAACTGATTCAGTACTTC. This encodes CASSLDLELIQYF.

The rearrangement joins TRBV6-5 to TRBJ2-2, with TRBD2 as a possible D gene (6 bases). Looked up from germline, CDR1 is MNHEY and CDR2 is SVGAGI. The V end lost 8 bases, the J end lost 3 bases, and 16 bases lay between the germline ends. CDR3 size: 15 residues. The DNA for the CDR3 is TGTGCCAGCGTCACTCGGGGCGGGGACACCGGGGAGCTGTTTTTT. Translating gives CASVTRGGDTGELFF.

A note on this clone: Different DNA sequences within this sample yield the same CDR3. The chain joins TRBV15 to TRBJ1-4; D gene uncertain. V gave up 6 bases and J gave up 0 bases, with 8 bases separating them. CDR1 and CDR2 (germline): LNHNV, YYDKDF (reference sequence). The CDR3 covers 14 residues. CDR3 sequence reads: CATSWGATNEKLFF. For the CDR3, the DNA is TGTGCCACCAGTTGGGGAGCAACTAATGAAAAACTGTTTTTT. Supplemented by reference TRBV15 and TRBJ1-4, the full variable domain reads DAMVIQNPRYQVTQFGKPVTLSCSQTLNHNVMYWYQQKSSQAPKLLFHYYDKDFNNEADTPDNFQSRRPNTSFCFLDIRSPGLGDTAMYLCATSWGATNEKLFFGSGTQLSVL.

The chain has TRBV10-1 and TRBJ2-7; 8 bases are a match to TRBD2. This CDR3 has 15 amino acids. V shed 0 bases, J shed 3 bases, and the junction held 4 bases outside the gene matches. Germline CDR1 reads WNHNN; CDR2 reads SYGVQD (reference sequence). The CDR3 protein is CASSESSGTLYEQYF. The CDR3, as DNA: TGCGCCAGCAGTGAGTCTAGCGGGACCCTCTACGAGCAGTACTTC.

The chain has TRBV10-3 and TRBJ2-3; D unclear. V gave up 4 bases and J gave up 2 bases, with 13 bases separating them. The CDR3 consists of 15 residues. Germline loops: CDR1 ENHRY, CDR2 SYGVKD. This CDR3 is CAISALTTFTDTQYF. The CDR3 coding sequence is TGTGCCATCAGTGCTCTCACTACGTTCACAGATACGCAGTATTTT.

The chain combines TRBV20-1 with TRBJ1-6; 8 nucleotides agree with TRBD1. The junction had 6 bases not matched to a gene; V was cut back by 3 bases and J by 8 bases. Germline CDR1 is DFQATT and CDR2 is SNEGSKA (reference sequence). The CDR3 has 14 amino acids. CDR3 sequence (DNA): TGCAGTGCTAGTGGGCAGGGGGCCTATTCACCCCTCCACTTT. Its translation: CSASGQGAYSPLHF.

This chain connects TRBV29-1 to TRBJ2-7; D is possibly TRBD2 (6 bases). The germline V gene encodes CDR1 SQVTM and CDR2 ANQGSEA. The ends were cut back, 0 bases at V and 3 bases at J, with 15 bases in the middle. The CDR3 contains 15 residues. CDR3 residues: CSVEEGMVGGYEQYF. As DNA, the CDR3 is TGCAGCGTTGAAGAAGGGATGGTGGGGGGCTACGAGCAGTACTTC.

The chain is built from TRBV30 and TRBJ1-3; D is unresolved. Deletions cut 2 bases from V and 3 bases from J, with 11 bases between. The germline gives CDR1 GTSNPN, CDR2 SVGIG (reference sequence). CDR3 length: 14 amino acids. As DNA, the CDR3 is TGTGCCTGGAGTTCGGGAACACTTGGAAACACCATATATTTT. This encodes CAWSSGTLGNTIYF.

The gene calls are TRBV7-6 and TRBJ2-5, with TRBD2 matching over 13 bases. CDR3 length: 16 residues. J was trimmed by 4 bases and V by 5 bases; bases with no gene match: 7. The V gene's germline CDR1 is SGHVS and CDR2 FNYEAQ. The CDR3 nucleotides are TGTGCCAGCAGCAAGACTAGCGGGGGGTCGGGAGAGACCCAGTACTTC. Its protein is CASSKTSGGSGETQYF.

The chain joins TRBV5-1 to TRBJ2-1; D is unclear. V was shortened by 2 bases and J by 6 bases, with 9 bases between the two germline ends. CDR3 size: 13 residues. Germline loops: CDR1 SGHRS, CDR2 YFSETQ. The CDR3 coding sequence is TGCGCCAGCAGCTTTGGAGCACGCAATGAGCAGTTCTTC. Translating gives CASSFGARNEQFF.

The gene calls are TRBV27 and TRBJ2-2, with a weak D call TRBD1 (6 bases). V lost 6 bases and J 4 bases, leaving 18 bases between the germline ends. The CDR3 sequence is 16 residues long. Germline CDR1 is MNHEY and CDR2 is SMNVEV (reference sequence). The CDR3 DNA reads TGTGCCAGCAGCGCTACGCTGACAGGACCCACCGGGGAGCTGTTTTTT. Translated: CASSATLTGPTGELFF.

In DNA, the CDR3 is TGCGCCAGCAGCCGGGGACTAGCGGGAGAGACCCAGTACTTC. This codes for CASSRGLAGETQYF. The chain links TRBV5-1 to TRBJ2-5; 12 nucleotides line up with TRBD2. The CDR3 sequence is 14 residues long. Trimming cost V 4 bases and J 4 bases; bases outside gene matches: 2. The V gene's germline CDR1 is SGHRS and CDR2 YFSETQ.

The chain carries TRBV5-1 and TRBJ2-7, with 12 bases fitting TRBD1. The V and J ends lost 4 bases and 6 bases, in that order; junction bases with no gene match: 5. Germline CDR1 and CDR2: SGHRS and YFSETQ. The CDR3 totals 14 residues. CDR3 nucleotide sequence: TGCGCCAGCAGCGAAGGGACAGGGGGCTCCGAGCAGTACTTC. Amino acid sequence: CASSEGTGGSEQYF.

The count of this clone is one. This chain links TRBV5-1 with TRBJ1-3; D is ambiguous. V was clipped by 0 bases and J by 0 bases, with 13 bases between them. Looked up from germline, CDR1 is SGHRS and CDR2 is YFSETQ. The CDR3 runs 17 residues. The CDR3 DNA reads TGCGCCAGCAGCTTGGAAAGGAACTACGGCTCTGGAAACACCATATATTTT. It codes for CASSLERNYGSGNTIYF.

The chain combines TRBV24-1 with TRBJ2-7, with 7 bases identical to TRBD1. V trimming: 1 base; J trimming: 3 bases; junction bases outside the gene matches: 8. The length of the CDR3 is 16 residues. The germline V gene has CDR1 KGHDR and CDR2 SFDVKD. Here the CDR3 reads CATSDFPQGVIYEQYF. CDR3 nucleotide sequence: TGTGCCACCAGTGATTTCCCGCAGGGGGTGATCTACGAGCAGTACTTC.

The V and J genes are TRBV19 and TRBJ2-5; 7 bases are shared with TRBD2. The CDR3 spans 15 residues. Per the germline V gene, CDR1 is LNHDA and CDR2 is SQIVND (reference sequence). The junction had 9 bases not matched to a gene; V was cut back by 4 bases and J by 4 bases. CDR3 loop: CASSNRAGRGETQYF. The DNA for the CDR3 is TGTGCCAGTAGTAACCGGGCGGGGAGGGGAGAGACCCAGTACTTC.

The J gene is TRBJ2-7, the V gene TRBV10-3; TRBD1 aligns across 9 bases. After removal of 10 bases from V and 1 base from J, the junction contained 11 bases not matched to a gene. Germline V lookup: CDR1 ENHRY, CDR2 SYGVKD. CDR3 size: 15 residues. DNA of the CDR3: TGTGCCACCCACGCGGAGACAGGGGGTTCCTACGAGCAGTACTTC. Protein sequence: CATHAETGGSYEQYF.

CDR3 coding DNA: TGTGCCAGTAGTATGAACGGGTTCTATGGCTACACCTTC. As protein: CASSMNGFYGYTF. The genes are TRBV19 and TRBJ1-2, with no clear D. With 3 bases removed from V and 4 bases from J, the gap between germline ends came to 9 bases. This CDR3 has 13 residues. The V gene's germline CDR1 is LNHDA and CDR2 SQIVND (reference sequence).

J is TRBJ2-1 and V is TRBV6-5; D perhaps matches TRBD2 (5 bases). From germline, CDR1 is MNHEY and CDR2 SVGAGI. The CDR3 extends over 14 amino acids. V lost 5 bases and J 9 bases, leaving 17 bases between the germline ends. The CDR3 reads CASSLSGPGSEQFF. The DNA for the CDR3 is TGTGCCAGCAGTCTATCAGGACCGGGGAGTGAGCAGTTCTTC.

The rearrangement links TRBV12-3 or TRBV12-4 to TRBJ2-2, with D perhaps matching TRBD2 (6 bases). The CDR3 loop spans 12 amino acids. Trimming removed 8 bases at V and 7 bases at J, with 11 bases between. The CDR3 DNA sequence: TGTGCCAGCCGCGGGGTTGGCGGGGAGCTGTTTTTT. Translation gives CASRGVGGELFF.

This clone was detected only once. The chain employs TRBV5-1 and TRBJ2-7; D perhaps matches TRBD1 (7 bases). Germline loops: CDR1 SGHRS, CDR2 YFSETQ. This CDR3 contains 13 residues. In DNA form, the CDR3 reads TGCGCTTCGCAGGGGGGAAGCCCCTACGAGCAGTACTTC. Encoded protein: CASQGGSPYEQYF.

J is TRBJ1-1 and V is TRBV30; D is uncertain. V lost 6 bases to trimming and J lost 0 bases, with 11 bases between them. This CDR3 contains 13 residues. Germline V gene sequence: CDR1 GTSNPN, CDR2 SVGIG (reference sequence). The CDR3 here is CACMGPMNTEAFF. CDR3 DNA sequence: TGTGCCTGCATGGGCCCGATGAACACTGAAGCTTTCTTT. The full variable domain, completed using reference TRBV30 and TRBJ1-1, is SQTIHQWPATLVQPVGSPLSLECTVEGTSNPNLYWYRQAAGRGLQLLFYSVGIGQISSEVPQNLSASRPQDRQFILSSKKLLLSDSGFYLCACMGPMNTEAFFGQGTRLTVV.